The 3 T cell receptor beta chains reported below all come from one sample, sequenced in a study of blood T cells in healthy people across ages. A J-beta primer mix and a sample-barcoded 5' primer were used in a second PCR of about 7 to 12 cycles. Using its own MiXCR run on the 5' RACE reads, TCRdb lists one record per CDR3 protein. The sample holds 980,000 or so distinct CDR3 sequences; roughly 48% are singletons and the top ten take 13%. Sequenced input: blood. The receptor source for this set is a man aged 25 to 40 in good health.

This rearrangement joins TRBV6-1 to TRBJ1-2; D unresolved. The CDR3 is 12 amino acids. The V gene's germline CDR1 is MNHNS and CDR2 SASEGT. Trimming removed 2 bases at V and 7 bases at J, with 8 bases between. CDR3 sequence: CASSESRIGYTF. For the CDR3, the DNA is TGTGCCAGCAGTGAATCCCGTATTGGCTACACCTTC.

The chain has TRBV20-1 and TRBJ2-3; no firm D call. The CDR3 runs to 14 residues. V was shortened by 5 bases and J by 1 base, with 13 bases between the two germline ends. Germline loops: CDR1 DFQATT, CDR2 SNEGSKA (reference sequence). CDR3 in DNA: TGCAGTGCTCACCGGCAAAGTGGCACAGATACGCAGTATTTT. It codes for CSAHRQSGTDTQYF.

The chain joins TRBV9 to TRBJ1-2, with a tentative D call TRBD1 (6 bases). The CDR3 loop spans 15 amino acids. V lost 4 bases and J lost 3, with 16 bases in between. Per the germline V gene, CDR1 is SGDLS and CDR2 is YYNGEE. CDR3 DNA: TGTGCCAGCAGCCCCTTGGGACAAAGTGACTATGGCTACACCTTC. Translating gives CASSPLGQSDYGYTF. Full variable domain (rest looked up from reference TRBV9 and TRBJ1-2): DSGVTQTPKHLITATGQRVTLRCSPRSGDLSVYWYQQSLDQGLQFLIQYYNGEERAKGNILERFSAQQFPDLHSELNLSSLELGDSALYFCASSPLGQSDYGYTFGSGTRLTVV.